A single sample is the source of the 14 T cell receptor beta chains below, sequenced in a study of Graves' ophthalmopathy and Graves' hyperthyroidism. Amplification of TCR beta CDR3 regions used RNA transcripts. HTBI primers served in a first-round RT-PCR, which a second-round multiplex PCR followed. TCRdb reanalysed the multiplex PCR reads using MiXCR and keeps one entry per CDR3 protein. The sample yields about 1.1 million distinct CDR3 sequences, around a third seen once. The sequenced sample consisted of peripheral blood or thyroid tissue (not recorded which). These receptors were taken from an adult man with Graves' hyperthyroidism.

This clonotype was seen a single time. The gene calls are TRBV5-6 and TRBJ1-2, with 7 bases lining up with TRBD1. The CDR3 extends over 12 amino acids. The trim removed 4 bases at V and 6 bases at J, leaving 3 bases unmatched. Germline-derived CDR1 and CDR2 are SGHDT and YYEEEE. The CDR3 DNA reads TGTGCCAGCAGCCGGGACAGCCATGGCTACACCTTC. This sequence encodes CASSRDSHGYTF.

The chain employs TRBV10-3 and TRBJ2-5; TRBD2 aligns across 9 bases. CDR3 length equals 17 residues. V trimming: 2 bases; J trimming: 3 bases; junction bases outside the gene matches: 10. The germline CDR1 and CDR2 sequences are ENHRY and SYGVKD. Written as DNA, the CDR3 is TGTGCCATCAGTGAGAGTTGGAGTTCTAGCGGGAAAGAGACCCAGTACTTC. It yields the protein CAISESWSSSGKETQYF.

This chain's CDR3 is CASGPGTGGQPQHF. The CDR3 DNA sequence: TGTGCCAGCGGCCCCGGGACAGGGGGGCAGCCCCAGCATTTT. V gene TRBV12-3 or TRBV12-4 combines with J gene TRBJ1-5, with 11 bases aligning to TRBD1. This CDR3 contains 14 residues. Trimming cost V 8 bases and J 7 bases; bases outside gene matches: 7.

This clonotype was recorded a few times. The chain has TRBV4-3 and TRBJ1-5; D remains ambiguous. Germline V lookup: CDR1 LGHNA, CDR2 YSLEER. The CDR3 has 14 residues. Trimming pared 0 bases from V and 9 bases from J, leaving 12 bases between. CDR3 DNA: TGCGCCAGCAGCCAAGAAGGAGGGTTACCGCCCCAGCATTTT. Translating it yields CASSQEGGLPPQHF.

This clonotype was picked up many times. The J gene is TRBJ2-7, the V gene TRBV7-9; perhaps D is TRBD1 or TRBD2 (5 bases each). Germline V gene data show CDR1 as SEHNR and CDR2 as FQNEAQ (reference sequence). The length of the CDR3 is 16 residues. Trimming removed 2 bases from V and 2 bases from J, with 16 bases in between. The CDR3 protein is CASSLYYGTEPYEQYF. DNA for the CDR3: TGTGCCAGCAGCTTATACTACGGGACGGAGCCCTACGAGCAGTACTTC.

In its sample, this clonotype was seen once. This chain uses TRBV29-1 with TRBJ1-2; D not resolved. The V end was cut by 4 bases, the J end by 4 bases, with 7 bases between. The CDR3 is made up of 11 amino acids. The germline CDR1 and CDR2 sequences are SQVTM and ANQGSEA. CDR3 DNA sequence: TGCAGCGTTGGAATGGGCTATGGCTACACCTTC. Amino acid sequence: CSVGMGYGYTF.

This clonotype turned up a few times. The rearrangement joins TRBV4-3 to TRBJ1-2, with a weak D call TRBD1 (6 bases). Germline V gene lookup returns CDR1 LGHNA and CDR2 YSLEER. The ends were cut back, 0 bases at V and 0 bases at J, with 14 bases in the middle. The CDR3 spans 17 residues. CDR3: CASSQDRGGTTNYGYTF. The CDR3 bases are TGCGCCAGCAGCCAAGATCGGGGGGGCACTACTAACTATGGCTACACCTTC.

As for this clonotype: A much larger clone sits a single nucleotide away, making a read error possible. This chain links TRBV4-3 with TRBJ2-7; D possibly corresponds to TRBD2 (6 bases). The CDR3 is 15 amino acids. Per germline, CDR1 LGHNA and CDR2 YSLEER. The CDR3 reads CASRQEEGPSYEQYF. CDR3 bases: TGCGCCAGCAGACAAGAGGAGGGACCCTCCTACGAGCAGTACTTC.

For this clonotype: The junction differs from germline at one of its ends, possibly a read error. The chain joins TRBV5-1 to TRBJ1-1; no clear D gene. There are 14 residues in the CDR3. Germline CDR1 and CDR2: SGHRS and YFSETQ. The DNA for the CDR3 is TGCGCCAGCAGCTTGGAGCCAGCGAACACTGAAGCTTCCTTT. It is translated as CASSLEPANTEASF.

This clonotype was picked up many times. The chain carries TRBV7-2 and TRBJ1-1; D might be TRBD1 (5 bases). The CDR3 runs to 14 residues. Trimming shortened V by 6 bases and J by 4 bases, and 15 bases separated the two germline ends. Germline CDR1 SGHTA, CDR2 FQGNSA. CDR3: CASRYYKDTTEAFF. DNA for the CDR3: TGTGCCAGCAGGTACTACAAGGACACCACTGAAGCTTTCTTT.

The J gene is TRBJ2-2, the V gene TRBV12-3 or TRBV12-4; D possibly corresponds to TRBD1 (5 bases). The CDR3 is made up of 15 amino acids. V lost 6 bases, J lost 5 bases, and 16 bases lay in between. This chain's CDR3 is CASSPSRRATGELFF. The CDR3 region has the DNA TGTGCCAGCAGCCCGTCCCGCAGGGCTACCGGGGAGCTGTTTTTT.

CDR3 residues: CSLGDGGDQPQHF. The CDR3, as DNA: TGCAGCTTGGGGGACGGTGGAGATCAGCCCCAGCATTTT. The V gene is TRBV29-1, the J gene TRBJ1-5; D perhaps matches TRBD1 (5 bases). Germline assignment: CDR1 SQVTM and CDR2 ANQGSEA. The CDR3 contains 13 residues. V was pared by 8 bases and J by 5 bases, with 16 bases between.

A few counts support this clonotype. Mismatch with germline at one junction end may stem from a read error. The V call is TRBV10-3, the J call TRBJ1-5, with D possibly matching TRBD1 (5 bases). Germline V lookup: CDR1 ENHRY, CDR2 SYGVKD. CDR3 length equals 15 residues. CDR3 bases: TGTGCCAGCAGTGAGTTGAGGGGCGCGCAACAGCCCCAGCATTTT. Its translation: CASSELRGAQQPQHF.

This clonotype was seen repeatedly, ten times or more. The chain joins TRBV15 to TRBJ2-5; D gene unclear. CDR3 length: 16 residues. V was shortened by 0 bases and J by 2 bases, with 13 bases between the two germline ends. CDR1 and CDR2 (germline): LNHNV, YYDKDF (reference sequence). CDR3 sequence (DNA): TGTGCCACCAGCAGAGATCATGCGCCAGGTCAAGAGACCCAGTACTTC. It is translated as CATSRDHAPGQETQYF. The variable domain in full, with the rest retrieved from reference TRBV15 and TRBJ2-5, is DAMVIQNPRYQVTQFGKPVTLSCSQTLNHNVMYWYQQKSSQAPKLLFHYYDKDFNNEADTPDNFQSRRPNTSFCFLDIRSPGLGDTAMYLCATSRDHAPGQETQYFGPGTRLLVL.